What follows are 28 T cell receptor beta chains derived from one specimen sequenced in a study of cytomegalovirus exposure and HLA in healthy donors. The PCR had 60 Vbeta and 13 Jbeta primers. Profiled with immunoSEQ multiplex PCR; TCRdb holds only in-frame clones, not every one. This sample has roughly 120,000 clones, with roughly 82% found just once. Material for sequencing was PBMCs. These receptors came from a male donor in good health and CMV-seropositive.

The sample holds one count of this clone. This chain joins TRBV27 and TRBJ1-1; the D gene is possibly TRBD1 (6 bases). The V gene lost 8 bases and the J gene lost 5 bases, with 15 bases spanning the gap. The CDR3 runs to 13 residues. Germline CDR1 and CDR2: MNHEY and SMNVEV (reference sequence). The CDR3 protein is CASGTSGGTEAFF. Written as DNA, the CDR3 is TGTGCCAGCGGGACATCCGGCGGTACTGAAGCTTTCTTT.

V gene TRBV30 combines with J gene TRBJ1-2; D is undetermined. Germline CDR1 and CDR2: GTSNPN and SVGIG (reference sequence). V was cut by 4 bases and J by 3 bases, with 12 bases left in between. The CDR3 has 13 residues. CDR3 amino acids: CAWIPGRDYGYTF. As DNA, the CDR3 is TGTGCCTGGATCCCCGGGAGGGACTATGGCTACACCTTC.

This chain joins TRBV2 and TRBJ2-1, with 7 bases aligning to TRBD2. J gave up 3 bases and V 5 bases, and 10 bases lay outside the gene matches. This CDR3 is 16 amino acids long. Germline CDR1 SNHLY, CDR2 FYNNEI. The chain's CDR3 is CASSPVWRESYNEQFF. The CDR3, as DNA: TGTGCCAGCAGTCCGGTGTGGCGGGAGAGCTACAATGAGCAGTTCTTC.

This clone was seen more than once but under ten times. The chain employs TRBV5-1 and TRBJ1-2; no firm D call. This CDR3 is 13 amino acids long. CDR1 and CDR2 (germline): SGHRS, YFSETQ. Trimming stripped 4 bases from V and 1 base from J, with 8 bases between. The CDR3 is CASSSRGNYGYTF. In DNA form, the CDR3 reads TGCGCCAGCAGCAGCCGGGGTAACTATGGCTACACCTTC.

The genes are TRBV7-2 and TRBJ2-5; the match to TRBD2 covers 15 bases. This CDR3 contains 16 residues. CDR1 and CDR2 from the germline V gene are SGHTA and FQGNSA. The junction had 7 bases not matched to a gene; V was cut back by 4 bases and J by 7 bases. Here the CDR3 DNA reads TGTGCCAGCAGCTCGGGGACTAGCGGGAGGAGGGGGACCCAGTACTTC. Protein product: CASSSGTSGRRGTQYF.

The table lists this clone with a count of one. The V call is TRBV28, the J call TRBJ2-3, with TRBD1 matching over 7 bases. Trimming removed 4 bases from V and 1 base from J; junction bases left unmatched: 5. CDR3 length equals 15 residues. Germline V gene sequence: CDR1 MDHEN, CDR2 SYDVKM. CDR3 bases: TGTGCCAGCAGTTCGGGACAGTCCCGCACAGATACGCAGTATTTT. This encodes CASSSGQSRTDTQYF.

The chain joins TRBV7-9 to TRBJ2-7; the match to TRBD2 covers 12 bases. CDR1 and CDR2 from the germline V gene are SEHNR and FQNEAQ (reference sequence). With 4 bases clipped from V and 7 bases from J, the junction kept 5 bases outside the gene matches. This CDR3 spans 14 amino acids. CDR3 nucleotide sequence: TGTGCCAGCAGCTCCAGACTAGCGGGAGCGGAGCAGTACTTC. Its translation: CASSSRLAGAEQYF.

The V gene is TRBV5-4, the J gene TRBJ2-1, with D tentatively TRBD2 (6 bases). Looked up from germline, CDR1 is SGHNT and CDR2 is YYREEE (reference sequence). The CDR3 has 15 amino acids. Trimming cost V 4 bases and J 7 bases, with 18 bases left between them. This CDR3 reads CASSPGVIGRNEQFF. The CDR3 coding sequence is TGTGCCAGCAGCCCGGGAGTTATAGGGAGGAATGAGCAGTTCTTC.

This clone was counted between two and nine times. This chain connects TRBV21-1 to TRBJ2-1; the table's D call of TRBD2 was not tested on the DNA. TRBV21-1 counts as a pseudogene. CDR3 length: 13 amino acids. The CDR3, as DNA: TGTGCCAGCAGCAAAGAGTCCGGGAATGAGCAGTTCTTC. Protein product: CASSKESGNEQFF.

The J gene is TRBJ2-5, the V gene TRBV7-2, with D perhaps matching TRBD2 (6 bases). V was cut by 2 bases and J by 2 bases, with 15 bases left in between. The V gene's germline CDR1 is SGHTA and CDR2 FQGNSA. CDR3 length: 16 amino acids. CDR3 region: CASSLLPAAGQETQYF. CDR3 coding DNA: TGTGCCAGCAGCTTATTGCCCGCGGCGGGACAAGAGACCCAGTACTTC.

On this clone itself: One junction end does not reproduce the germline sequence, and a read error may be involved. This sample also contains other DNA sequences that code for the same CDR3. The chain links TRBV7-2 to TRBJ1-2, with unresolved D. CDR1 and CDR2 (germline): SGHTA, FQGNSA. The CDR3 has 13 amino acids. CDR3 nucleotide sequence: TGTGCCAGCAGCTTAGGCACGGGGAATGGTTACACCTTC. It codes for CASSLGTGNGYTF.

The chain couples TRBV7-2 to TRBJ2-5; 7 bases fit TRBD2. The CDR3 spans 15 residues. Germline CDR1 and CDR2: SGHTA and FQGNSA. With 1 base clipped from V and 2 bases from J, the junction kept 4 bases outside the gene matches. The CDR3 sequence is CASSLGGEGQETQYF. DNA for the CDR3: TGTGCCAGCAGCTTAGGAGGGGAGGGACAAGAGACCCAGTACTTC. Variable domain in full (rest from reference TRBV7-2 and TRBJ2-5): GAGVSQSPSNKVTEKGKDVELRCDPISGHTALYWYRQSLGQGLEFLIYFQGNSAPDKSGLPSDRFSAERTGGSVSTLTIQRTQQEDSAVYLCASSLGGEGQETQYFGPGTRLLVL.

The chain uses TRBV28 and TRBJ1-6; 10 bases are a match to TRBD1. Trimming cost V 4 bases and J 8 bases; bases outside gene matches: 2. Germline V gives CDR1 MDHEN, CDR2 SYDVKM. The CDR3 loop spans 14 amino acids. The DNA for the CDR3 is TGTGCCAGCAGTTCAGGGACAGGGGATTCACCCCTCCACTTT. Amino acids: CASSSGTGDSPLHF. The full variable domain, in which reference TRBV28 and TRBJ1-6 provide the parts outside the CDR3, is DVKVTQSSRYLVKRTGEKVFLECVQDMDHENMFWYRQDPGLGLRLIYFSYDVKMKEKGDIPEGYSVSREKKERFSLILESASTNQTSMYLCASSSGTGDSPLHFGNGTRLTVT.

This chain joins TRBV4-3 and TRBJ2-3; 11 nucleotides align to TRBD2. The germline gives CDR1 LGHNA, CDR2 YSLEER. This CDR3 is 19 amino acids long. The V gene end was trimmed by 0 bases and the J gene end by 0 bases; junction bases not matched to a gene: 8. The CDR3 protein is CASSQEGGGLAASTDTQYF. DNA for the CDR3: TGCGCCAGCAGCCAAGAAGGGGGGGGACTAGCGGCTAGCACAGATACGCAGTATTTT.

This chain uses TRBV10-3 with TRBJ2-7; 10 nucleotides agree with TRBD1. V trimming: 3 bases; J trimming: 5 bases; junction bases outside the gene matches: 7. Germline CDR1 ENHRY, CDR2 SYGVKD. The length of the CDR3 is 15 residues. DNA of the CDR3: TGTGCCATCAGTGATAAGTCCGGGACAGGGGACGAGCAGTACTTC. Residues: CAISDKSGTGDEQYF.

The chain has TRBV19 and TRBJ2-7; 7 bases are shared with TRBD2. V shed 6 bases and J 2 bases; nucleotides not matched to a gene: 7. The CDR3 is 14 amino acids. Germline lookup yields CDR1 LNHDA and CDR2 SQIVND (reference sequence). The CDR3 is CASSSLAGAYEQYF. The CDR3 DNA reads as TGTGCCAGTAGCAGTTTAGCGGGCGCCTACGAGCAGTACTTC.

V is TRBV23-1 and J is TRBJ1-1; 9 nucleotides align to TRBD1. TRBV23-1 is identified as an open reading frame with a role that is uncertain. V trimming: 4 bases; J trimming: 9 bases; junction bases outside the gene matches: 18. CDR3 size: 17 residues. The CDR3 protein is CASSRAGTGFRGYKAFF. DNA of the CDR3: TGCGCCAGCAGTCGCGCGGGGACAGGGTTTCGCGGATATAAAGCTTTCTTT.

The V gene is TRBV7-6, the J gene TRBJ2-7; 7 nucleotides agree with TRBD1. The CDR3 length is 13 residues. The V gene end was trimmed by 5 bases and the J gene end by 3 bases; junction bases not matched to a gene: 4. Germline V gene data show CDR1 as SGHVS and CDR2 as FNYEAQ. The CDR3 is CASSLWTGYEQYF. The DNA for the CDR3 is TGTGCCAGCAGCCTCTGGACAGGCTACGAGCAGTACTTC.

The gene calls are TRBV19 and TRBJ1-5; a possible D gene is TRBD1 (5 bases). CDR1 is LNHDA, CDR2 SQIVND, per germline (reference sequence). Between the trimmed V and J ends, which lost 5 bases and 2 bases, there was a span of 10 bases. CDR3 length: 14 residues. DNA of the CDR3: TGTGCCAGTAGTGGGGGGTGGGGCAATCAGCCCCAGCATTTT. Its protein product is CASSGGWGNQPQHF. Variable domain in full (rest from reference TRBV19 and TRBJ1-5): DGGITQSPKYLFRKEGQNVTLSCEQNLNHDAMYWYRQDPGQGLRLIYYSQIVNDFQKGDIAEGYSVSREKKESFPLTVTSAQKNPTAFYLCASSGGWGNQPQHFGDGTRLSIL.

The rearrangement uses TRBV4-2 and TRBJ1-1; TRBD1 might be the D (6 bases). The CDR3 sequence is 15 residues long. CDR1 and CDR2 from the germline V gene are LGHNA and YNFKEQ. Trimming took off 0 bases at V and 1 base at J, with 9 bases between the two ends. The CDR3, as DNA: TGTGCCAGCAGCCAAGAGGGGGCGGGGAACACTGAAGCTTTCTTT. This codes for CASSQEGAGNTEAFF.

The V call is TRBV9, the J call TRBJ2-1; 12 nucleotides agree with TRBD2. This CDR3 spans 15 amino acids. Unmatched junction bases numbered 4, after V lost 3 bases and J lost 6 bases. Germline V gene lookup returns CDR1 SGDLS and CDR2 YYNGEE. The CDR3 loop is CASSATSGRFNEQFF. The CDR3, as DNA: TGTGCCAGCAGCGCTACTAGCGGGAGGTTCAATGAGCAGTTCTTC.

The chain couples TRBV2 to TRBJ2-2; tentatively, D is TRBD2 (6 bases). The CDR3 runs to 17 residues. The V and J ends lost 3 bases and 7 bases respectively, with 21 bases between them. The germline CDR1 and CDR2 sequences are SNHLY and FYNNEI. CDR3 amino acids: CASSDPSRRVTDGELFF. The CDR3 nucleotides are TGTGCCAGCAGTGACCCGTCGAGGAGGGTGACCGACGGGGAGCTGTTTTTT.

The chain couples TRBV7-2 to TRBJ1-5; no firm D call. The length of the CDR3 is 13 residues. The V gene lost 3 bases and the J gene lost 7 bases, with 10 bases spanning the gap. Germline CDR1 SGHTA, CDR2 FQGNSA. This chain's CDR3 is CASSFTERQPQHF. CDR3 bases: TGTGCCAGCAGCTTTACAGAGAGACAGCCCCAGCATTTT.

This clone has a handful of counts. The chain carries TRBV7-3 and TRBJ2-1; D is possibly TRBD1 (6 bases). Per the germline V gene, CDR1 is SGHTA and CDR2 is FQGTGA. This CDR3 comprises 18 residues. Trimming pared 2 bases from V and 0 bases from J, leaving 17 bases between. In DNA form, the CDR3 reads TGTGCCAGCAGCTTACAAGGGGGATCTCCTTACTCCTACAATGAGCAGTTCTTC. As protein: CASSLQGGSPYSYNEQFF.

The chain joins TRBV5-1 to TRBJ2-3, with 8 bases identical to TRBD1. V was pared by 0 bases and J by 5 bases, with 8 bases of the junction left unmatched. The CDR3 totals 16 residues. Germline CDR1 reads SGHRS; CDR2 reads YFSETQ. The chain's CDR3 is CASSLATGGRRDTQYF. CDR3 nucleotide sequence: TGCGCCAGCAGCTTGGCAACAGGGGGTCGAAGAGATACGCAGTATTTT.

V gene TRBV7-9 combines with J gene TRBJ2-3; TRBD2 agrees at 7 bases. CDR1 SEHNR and CDR2 FQNEAQ come from the germline V gene (reference sequence). Losses at the gene ends were 3 bases for V and 3 bases for J; bases not matched to a gene: 3. This CDR3 region has 14 residues. CDR3 loop: CASSFGGGTDTQYF. CDR3 DNA: TGTGCCAGCAGCTTTGGGGGGGGGACAGATACGCAGTATTTT. The entire variable domain, with the rest obtained from reference TRBV7-9 and TRBJ2-3, is as follows: DTGVSQNPRHKITKRGQNVTFRCDPISEHNRLYWYRQTLGQGPEFLTYFQNEAQLEKSRLLSDRFSAERPKGSFSTLEIQRTEQGDSAMYLCASSFGGGTDTQYFGPGTRLTVL.

Many counts were recorded for this clone. V usage is TRBV11-2 and J usage is TRBJ1-4; D is ambiguous. Germline assignment: CDR1 SGHAT and CDR2 FQNNGV. This CDR3 is 14 amino acids long. V was cut by 2 bases and J by 6 bases, with 10 bases left in between. This CDR3 is CASSLSSGDEKLFF. CDR3 nucleotides: TGTGCCAGCAGCTTAAGTTCCGGGGATGAAAAACTGTTTTTT.

This clone has a handful of counts. The rearrangement joins TRBV15 to TRBJ2-2, with D possibly TRBD1 on 5 matching bases. This CDR3 region has 19 residues. The V end lost 1 base, the J end lost 0 bases, and 18 bases lay between the germline ends. CDR1 and CDR2 from the germline V gene are LNHNV and YYDKDF (reference sequence). CDR3 residues: CATSRGGTGFRPNTGELFF. DNA for the CDR3: TGTGCCACCAGCAGAGGAGGAACAGGCTTTCGACCGAACACCGGGGAGCTGTTTTTT.